These 32 T cell receptor beta chains originate from one sample sequenced in a study of cytomegalovirus exposure and HLA in healthy donors. The PCR ran on 60 Vbeta and 13 Jbeta primers. TCRdb keeps only in-frame clones here, not all; method: immunoSEQ multiplex PCR. The sample includes fewer than 150,000 clones. Material for sequencing was PBMCs. These receptors came from a middle-aged man in good health and CMV-seronegative.

The chain combines TRBV4-1 with TRBJ2-1, with unresolved D. The germline V gene encodes CDR1 MGHRA and CDR2 YSYEKL. There are 13 residues in the CDR3. V was clipped by 0 bases and J by 14 bases, with 14 bases between them. In DNA form, the CDR3 reads TGCGCCAGCAGCCAAGAAAGAGAGACAAGTAAGTTCTTC. Amino acids: CASSQERETSKFF.

This chain connects TRBV9 to TRBJ1-2; 10 bases fit TRBD1. The CDR3 has 14 amino acids. The V segment lost 3 bases and the J segment 8 bases; nucleotides outside the gene matches: 7. Germline V lookup: CDR1 SGDLS, CDR2 YYNGEE. The CDR3 DNA reads TGTGCCAGCAGCGGATCCGGGACAGGGGACGGCTACACCTTC. Its translation: CASSGSGTGDGYTF.

The chain links TRBV6-1 to TRBJ2-5, with 8 bases lining up with TRBD1. Unmatched junction bases numbered 8, after V lost 6 bases and J lost 5 bases. CDR1 is MNHNS, CDR2 SASEGT, per germline. CDR3 size: 14 residues. CDR3: CASRPGQGFETQYF. The CDR3 DNA follows: TGTGCCAGCAGACCCGGACAGGGTTTCGAGACCCAGTACTTC.

The CDR3 DNA is TGCAGCGTTCGGGGTTCGGCTGAAGCTTTCTTT. Protein product: CSVRGSAEAFF. The J gene is TRBJ1-1, the V gene TRBV29-1; D not certain. The CDR3 runs to 11 residues. V was cut by 5 bases and J by 6 bases, with 10 bases left in between. The germline gives CDR1 SQVTM, CDR2 ANQGSEA.

The chain uses TRBV4-1 and TRBJ2-7; no clear D. CDR1 is MGHRA, CDR2 YSYEKL, per germline. V shed 0 bases and J shed 4 bases, with 22 bases lying between them. The length of the CDR3 is 18 residues. CDR3 amino acids: CASSQDRRVESSTYEQYF. The CDR3 DNA reads as TGCGCCAGCAGCCAAGATCGTCGGGTTGAAAGTTCTACTTACGAGCAGTACTTC.

This chain links TRBV5-6 with TRBJ1-1, with D possibly TRBD1 on 5 matching bases. Germline V gene sequence: CDR1 SGHDT, CDR2 YYEEEE. V dropped 5 bases and J dropped 3 bases, with 11 bases sitting between them. This CDR3 contains 13 residues. For the CDR3, the DNA is TGTGCCAGCAGGGGGGGGTTGGACACTGAAGCTTTCTTT. Translating it yields CASRGGLDTEAFF.

The chain is built from TRBV19 and TRBJ2-5; 7 bases map to TRBD1. V was clipped by 5 bases and J by 0 bases; unmatched bases: 6. Per the germline V gene, CDR1 is LNHDA and CDR2 is SQIVND (reference sequence). The CDR3 covers 15 residues. The CDR3 DNA reads as TGTGCCAGTAGTCCGCCCGACAGGGACCAAGAGACCCAGTACTTC. This gives the protein CASSPPDRDQETQYF. The full variable domain, in which reference TRBV19 and TRBJ2-5 provide the parts outside the CDR3, is DGGITQSPKYLFRKEGQNVTLSCEQNLNHDAMYWYRQDPGQGLRLIYYSQIVNDFQKGDIAEGYSVSREKKESFPLTVTSAQKNPTAFYLCASSPPDRDQETQYFGPGTRLLVL.

The chain's CDR3 is CASSSSTGVNTGELFF. The CDR3 coding sequence is TGTGCCAGCAGCTCCTCGACAGGGGTGAACACCGGGGAGCTGTTTTTT. The rearrangement links TRBV11-3 to TRBJ2-2; TRBD1 matches 8 bases. CDR1 and CDR2 (germline): SGHNT, YENEEA. Germline trimming cut 4 bases from V and 1 base from J; bases unmatched to any gene: 5. The CDR3 covers 16 residues. Full variable domain (remainder filled in from reference TRBV11-3 and TRBJ2-2): EAGVVQSPRYKIIEKKQPVAFWCNPISGHNTLYWYLQNLGQGPELLIRYENEEAVDDSQLPKDRFSAERLKGVDSTLKIQPAELGDSAVYLCASSSSTGVNTGELFFGEGSRLTVL.

The V gene is TRBV27, the J gene TRBJ1-1, with a possible D match to TRBD1 (5 bases). Germline CDR1 and CDR2: MNHEY and SMNVEV (reference sequence). V shed 8 bases and J shed 0 bases, with 13 bases lying between them. The CDR3 covers 14 residues. The CDR3 region is CASQPGGLNTEAFF. CDR3 nucleotide sequence: TGTGCCAGCCAGCCGGGGGGGTTGAACACTGAAGCTTTCTTT.

The chain joins TRBV19 to TRBJ2-3; D possibly corresponds to TRBD2 (5 bases). Germline CDR1 reads LNHDA; CDR2 reads SQIVND (reference sequence). CDR3 size: 13 residues. V lost 5 bases, J lost 1 base, and 7 bases lay in between. This CDR3 is CASSAGGTDTQYF. The CDR3 DNA is TGTGCCAGTAGTGCCGGGGGCACAGATACGCAGTATTTT.

This chain links TRBV6-5 with TRBJ1-2, with D perhaps TRBD1 (6 bases). The V gene lost 6 bases and the J gene lost 0 bases, with 11 bases spanning the gap. The CDR3 runs to 14 residues. Germline V lookup: CDR1 MNHEY, CDR2 SVGAGI. The CDR3 DNA reads as TGTGCCAGCAGAGAGGACAGATCTAACTATGGCTACACCTTC. Its protein is CASREDRSNYGYTF.

The chain carries TRBV7-9 and TRBJ1-4; D uncertain. CDR3 length equals 17 residues. V was trimmed by 2 bases and J by 0 bases, leaving 13 bases between them. Germline V lookup: CDR1 SEHNR, CDR2 FQNEAQ (reference sequence). CDR3 sequence: CASSLIALIATNEKLFF. The CDR3 nucleotides are TGTGCCAGCAGCTTAATTGCCCTAATCGCAACTAATGAAAAACTGTTTTTT. Drawing the rest from reference TRBV7-9 and TRBJ1-4, the complete variable domain is DTGVSQNPRHKITKRGQNVTFRCDPISEHNRLYWYRQTLGQGPEFLTYFQNEAQLEKSRLLSDRFSAERPKGSFSTLEIQRTEQGDSAMYLCASSLIALIATNEKLFFGSGTQLSVL.

This chain connects TRBV28 to TRBJ1-4, with D possibly TRBD1 on 5 matching bases. Germline CDR1 reads MDHEN; CDR2 reads SYDVKM. The CDR3 has 15 amino acids. V gave up 5 bases and J gave up 8 bases, with 18 bases separating them. CDR3 nucleotide sequence: TGTGCCAGCAGTGGGGACTATATAGAGGGAGAAAAACTGTTTTTT. Protein product: CASSGDYIEGEKLFF.

The rearrangement joins TRBV18 to TRBJ2-7; 9 bases match TRBD2. Per the germline V gene, CDR1 is KGHSH and CDR2 is LQKENI. The CDR3 is made up of 18 amino acids. With V trimmed by 2 bases and J by 0 bases, 11 bases remained unmatched. CDR3 amino acids: CASSPETLAGISSYEQYF. CDR3 in DNA: TGTGCCAGCTCACCAGAAACCCTAGCGGGGATAAGCTCCTACGAGCAGTACTTC.

V gene TRBV19 combines with J gene TRBJ2-7; the D gene is possibly TRBD2 (6 bases). This CDR3 has 13 amino acids. V was trimmed by 6 bases and J by 4 bases, leaving 13 bases between them. In germline, CDR1 is LNHDA, CDR2 SQIVND (reference sequence). CDR3 coding DNA: TGTGCCAGTAGGCCCGAGGGGAGGTACGAGCAGTACTTC. This sequence encodes CASRPEGRYEQYF.

V usage is TRBV18 and J usage is TRBJ1-1; D is ambiguous. This CDR3 has 16 residues. Germline V CDR1 and CDR2: KGHSH, LQKENI. The germline V and J ends were trimmed by 6 bases and 1 base, with 18 bases remaining between them. CDR3 coding DNA: TGTGCCAGCTCGCCTTCGTCGAGGATGGCGAACACTGAAGCTTTCTTT. It specifies CASSPSSRMANTEAFF.

The rearrangement joins TRBV7-2 to TRBJ2-7; 8 nucleotides line up with TRBD1. CDR3 length: 14 residues. The V gene's germline CDR1 is SGHTA and CDR2 FQGNSA. J lost 4 bases, V lost 5 bases, and 7 bases had no gene match. The CDR3 coding sequence is TGTGCCAGCAGCCAACGGACAGGGAGGTACGAGCAGTACTTC. Encoded protein: CASSQRTGRYEQYF. The full variable domain, rest sourced from reference TRBV7-2 and TRBJ2-7, is GAGVSQSPSNKVTEKGKDVELRCDPISGHTALYWYRQSLGQGLEFLIYFQGNSAPDKSGLPSDRFSAERTGGSVSTLTIQRTQQEDSAVYLCASSQRTGRYEQYFGPGTRLTVT.

As DNA, the CDR3 is TGTGCCAGCAGCTTAATGCCGACAGGGCCGGACACTGAAGCTTTCTTT. Translation: CASSLMPTGPDTEAFF. The chain links TRBV7-3 to TRBJ1-1; 7 bases fit TRBD1. This CDR3 spans 16 amino acids. The germline V gene has CDR1 SGHTA and CDR2 FQGTGA. V was pared by 1 base and J by 3 bases, with 8 bases of the junction left unmatched.

The chain couples TRBV5-1 to TRBJ1-5; TRBD1 matches at 7 bases. The ends lost 0 bases at V and 9 bases at J; junction bases unmatched: 9. This CDR3 spans 15 amino acids. The germline gives CDR1 SGHRS, CDR2 YFSETQ. CDR3 coding DNA: TGCGCCAGCAGCTTGGACCCAGACAGGGACCGGCCCCAGCATTTT. As protein: CASSLDPDRDRPQHF.

The chain has TRBV5-6 and TRBJ2-7, with D tentatively TRBD2 (6 bases). CDR1 SGHDT and CDR2 YYEEEE come from the germline V gene. This CDR3 contains 15 residues. V was pared by 6 bases and J by 4 bases, with 20 bases between. In DNA form, the CDR3 reads TGTGCCAGCACCCTTGGGGGGACCTCGGGGTACGAGCAGTACTTC. Amino acids: CASTLGGTSGYEQYF.

The rearrangement joins TRBV7-6 to TRBJ2-2; TRBD2 matches at 11 bases. V lost 2 bases and J lost 7; bases outside the gene matches: 3. There are 15 residues in the CDR3. The V gene's germline CDR1 is SGHVS and CDR2 FNYEAQ. The CDR3 is CASSLQLAGVGELFF. The CDR3 bases are TGTGCCAGCAGCTTACAACTAGCGGGGGTCGGGGAGCTGTTTTTT.

The chain uses TRBV11-2 and TRBJ2-4; TRBD2 aligns across 15 bases. Per the germline V gene, CDR1 is SGHAT and CDR2 is FQNNGV. The V segment lost 3 bases and the J segment 0 bases; nucleotides outside the gene matches: 3. This CDR3 region has 18 residues. In nucleotides, the CDR3 is TGTGCCAGCAGCTTGGGACTAGCGGGGGGACTAGCCAAAAACATTCAGTACTTC. Translation gives CASSLGLAGGLAKNIQYF.

The V and J genes are TRBV19 and TRBJ2-7, with TRBD2 as a possible D gene (7 bases). V was shortened by 3 bases and J by 5 bases, with 17 bases between the two germline ends. The CDR3 has 15 amino acids. CDR1 is LNHDA, CDR2 SQIVND, per germline (reference sequence). The CDR3 nucleotides read TGTGCCAGTAGTATGGGGGGACTACAGGGCGACGAGCAGTACTTC. Residues: CASSMGGLQGDEQYF.

The chain carries TRBV7-2 and TRBJ1-1, with D possibly TRBD1 on 6 matching bases. Trimming pared 5 bases from V and 6 bases from J, leaving 10 bases between. Germline V gene data show CDR1 as SGHTA and CDR2 as FQGNSA. CDR3 size: 12 residues. As DNA, the CDR3 is TGTGCCAGCAGCAGGGGACACCCTGAAGCTTTCTTT. Translating it yields CASSRGHPEAFF. The whole variable domain, filled in from reference TRBV7-2 and TRBJ1-1, reads GAGVSQSPSNKVTEKGKDVELRCDPISGHTALYWYRQSLGQGLEFLIYFQGNSAPDKSGLPSDRFSAERTGGSVSTLTIQRTQQEDSAVYLCASSRGHPEAFFGQGTRLTVV.

The CDR3 DNA reads as TGCGCCAGCAGCCGACAAAGCACGGAGGGAGAGCAGTACTTC. Protein sequence: CASSRQSTEGEQYF. The chain has TRBV4-1 and TRBJ2-7; TRBD2 is a possible D gene (6 bases). Germline CDR1 MGHRA, CDR2 YSYEKL. The germline V and J ends were trimmed by 4 bases and 7 bases, with 17 bases remaining between them. The CDR3 length is 14 residues.

The chain couples TRBV4-3 to TRBJ1-3; 7 bases are shared with TRBD1. This CDR3 comprises 15 residues. Germline CDR1 LGHNA, CDR2 YSLEER. With V trimmed by 4 bases and J by 1 base, 4 bases remained unmatched. CDR3 loop: CASSPTGTSGNTIYF. The CDR3 DNA sequence: TGCGCCAGCAGCCCGACAGGGACGTCTGGAAACACCATATATTTT.

J is TRBJ2-1 and V is TRBV28; 7 nucleotides match TRBD1. Germline trimming cut 4 bases from V and 2 bases from J; bases unmatched to any gene: 8. The CDR3 sequence is 16 residues long. CDR1 and CDR2 from the germline V gene are MDHEN and SYDVKM. The CDR3: CASSSKGALPYNEQFF. CDR3 DNA: TGTGCCAGCAGTTCCAAGGGGGCTCTGCCCTACAATGAGCAGTTCTTC.

The chain carries TRBV4-1 and TRBJ1-5; D unclear. Germline V lookup: CDR1 MGHRA, CDR2 YSYEKL. The length of the CDR3 is 12 residues. The ends were cut back, 0 bases at V and 9 bases at J, with 6 bases in the middle. The CDR3 sequence: CASSQDGGPQHF. CDR3 sequence (DNA): TGCGCCAGCAGCCAAGACGGCGGGCCCCAGCATTTT.

V gene TRBV18 combines with J gene TRBJ2-7; TRBD2 aligns across 8 bases. Trimming took 0 bases from V and 3 from J; bases not matched to a gene: 7. The CDR3 length is 16 residues. The V gene's germline CDR1 is KGHSH and CDR2 LQKENI. The CDR3 here is CASSPPGLAGNYEQYF. The CDR3 DNA is TGTGCCAGCTCACCACCTGGGCTAGCGGGTAACTACGAGCAGTACTTC.

The chain uses TRBV2 and TRBJ2-6; TRBD1 matches at 11 bases. V was pared by 2 bases and J by 2 bases, with 5 bases of the junction left unmatched. Germline V lookup: CDR1 SNHLY, CDR2 FYNNEI. The CDR3 runs to 18 residues. The DNA for the CDR3 is TGTGCCAGCAGTGAAATAGGGACAGGGGGAACTGGGGCCAACGTCCTGACTTTC. It encodes CASSEIGTGGTGANVLTF.

The chain is built from TRBV7-2 and TRBJ1-4; tentatively, D is TRBD1 (5 bases). Per the germline V gene, CDR1 is SGHTA and CDR2 is FQGNSA. V was clipped by 1 base and J by 5 bases, with 11 bases between them. CDR3 size: 15 residues. Here the CDR3 reads CASSLEGRGNEKLFF. CDR3 DNA: TGTGCCAGCAGCTTAGAAGGGAGGGGAAATGAAAAACTGTTTTTT.

The V gene is TRBV6-5, the J gene TRBJ2-7, with 9 bases fitting TRBD2. V gave up 0 bases and J gave up 3 bases; unmatched junction bases: 6. Germline-derived CDR1 and CDR2 are MNHEY and SVGAGI. This CDR3 contains 16 residues. In DNA, the CDR3 is TGTGCCAGCAGTTACTCCCTAGCGGGGATAAACTACGAGCAGTACTTC. Translating it yields CASSYSLAGINYEQYF.